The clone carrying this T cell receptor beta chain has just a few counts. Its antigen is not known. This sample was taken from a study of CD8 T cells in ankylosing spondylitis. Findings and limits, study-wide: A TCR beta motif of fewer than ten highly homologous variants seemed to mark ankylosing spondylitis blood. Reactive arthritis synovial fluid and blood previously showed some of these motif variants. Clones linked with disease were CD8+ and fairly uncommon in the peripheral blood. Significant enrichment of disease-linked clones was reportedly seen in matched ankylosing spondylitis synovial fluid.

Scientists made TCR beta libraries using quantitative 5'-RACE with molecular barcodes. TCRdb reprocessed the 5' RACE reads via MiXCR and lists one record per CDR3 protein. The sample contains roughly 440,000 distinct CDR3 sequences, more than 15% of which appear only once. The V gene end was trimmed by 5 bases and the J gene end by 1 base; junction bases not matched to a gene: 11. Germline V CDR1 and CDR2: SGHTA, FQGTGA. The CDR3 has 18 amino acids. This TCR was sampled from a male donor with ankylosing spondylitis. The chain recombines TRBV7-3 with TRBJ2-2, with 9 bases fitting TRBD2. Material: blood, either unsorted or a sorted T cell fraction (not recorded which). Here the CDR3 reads CASSPKRRLAENTGELFF. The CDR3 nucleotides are TGTGCCAGCAGCCCCAAACGCCGACTAGCGGAGAACACCGGGGAGCTGTTTTTT. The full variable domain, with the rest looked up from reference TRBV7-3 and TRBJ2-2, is GAGVSQTPSNKVTEKGKYVELRCDPISGHTALYWYRQSLGQGPEFLIYFQGTGAADDSGLPNDRFFAVRPEGSVSTLKIQRTERGDSAVYLCASSPKRRLAENTGELFFGEGSRLTVL.